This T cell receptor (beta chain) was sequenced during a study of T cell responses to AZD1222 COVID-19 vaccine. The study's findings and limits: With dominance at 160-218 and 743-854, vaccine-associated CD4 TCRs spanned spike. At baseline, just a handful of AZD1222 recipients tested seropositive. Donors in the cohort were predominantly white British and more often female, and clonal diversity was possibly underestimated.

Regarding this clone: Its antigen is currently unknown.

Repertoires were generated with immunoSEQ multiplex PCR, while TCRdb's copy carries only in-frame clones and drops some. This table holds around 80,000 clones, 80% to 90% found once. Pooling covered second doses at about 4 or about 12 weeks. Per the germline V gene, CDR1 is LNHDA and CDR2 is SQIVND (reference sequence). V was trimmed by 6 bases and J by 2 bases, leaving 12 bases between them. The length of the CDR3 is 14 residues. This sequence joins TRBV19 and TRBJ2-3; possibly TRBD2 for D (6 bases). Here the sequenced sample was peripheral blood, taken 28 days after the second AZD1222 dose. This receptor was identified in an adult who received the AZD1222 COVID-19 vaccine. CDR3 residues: CASRLAGHTDTQYF. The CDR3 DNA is TGTGCCAGTAGATTGGCGGGGCACACAGATACGCAGTATTTT.